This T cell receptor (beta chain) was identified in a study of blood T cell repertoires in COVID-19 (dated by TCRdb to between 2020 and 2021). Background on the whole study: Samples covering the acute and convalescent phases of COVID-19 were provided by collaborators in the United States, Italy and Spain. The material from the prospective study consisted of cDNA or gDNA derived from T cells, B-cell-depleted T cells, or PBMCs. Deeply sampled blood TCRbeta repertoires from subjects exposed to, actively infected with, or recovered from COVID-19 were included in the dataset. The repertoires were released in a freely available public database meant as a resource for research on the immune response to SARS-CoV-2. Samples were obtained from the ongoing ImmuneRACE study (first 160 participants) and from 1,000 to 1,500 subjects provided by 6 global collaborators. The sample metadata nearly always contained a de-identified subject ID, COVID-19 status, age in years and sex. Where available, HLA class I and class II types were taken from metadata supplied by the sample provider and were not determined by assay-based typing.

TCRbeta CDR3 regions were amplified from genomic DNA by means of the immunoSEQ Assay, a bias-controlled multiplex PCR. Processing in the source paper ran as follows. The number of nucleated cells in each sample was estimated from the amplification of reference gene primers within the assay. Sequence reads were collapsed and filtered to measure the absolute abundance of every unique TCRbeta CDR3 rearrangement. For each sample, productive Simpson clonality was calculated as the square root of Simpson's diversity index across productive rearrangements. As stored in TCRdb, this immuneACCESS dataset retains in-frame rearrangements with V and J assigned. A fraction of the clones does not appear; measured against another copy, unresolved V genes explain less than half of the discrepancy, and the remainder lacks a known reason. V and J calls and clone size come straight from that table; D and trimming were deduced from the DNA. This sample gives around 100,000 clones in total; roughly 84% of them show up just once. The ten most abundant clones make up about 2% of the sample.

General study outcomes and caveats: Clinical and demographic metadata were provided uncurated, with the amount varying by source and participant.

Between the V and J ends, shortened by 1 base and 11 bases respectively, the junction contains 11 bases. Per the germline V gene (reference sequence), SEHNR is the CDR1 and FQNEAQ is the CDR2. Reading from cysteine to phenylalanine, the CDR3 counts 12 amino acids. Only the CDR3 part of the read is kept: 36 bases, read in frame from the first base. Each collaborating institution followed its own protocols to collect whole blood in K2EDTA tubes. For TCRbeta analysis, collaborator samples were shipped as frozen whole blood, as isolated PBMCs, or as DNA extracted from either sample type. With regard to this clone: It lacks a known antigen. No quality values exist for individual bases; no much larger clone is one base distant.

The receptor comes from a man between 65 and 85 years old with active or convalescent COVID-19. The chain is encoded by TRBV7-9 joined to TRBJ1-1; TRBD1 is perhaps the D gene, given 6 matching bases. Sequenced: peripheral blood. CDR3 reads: CASSLGTGWAFF. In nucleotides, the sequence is TGTGCCAGCAGCTTAGGAACAGGGTGGGCTTTCTTT.